Below are 25 T cell receptor beta chains sequenced from a single sample in a study of T cells in Graves' hyperthyroidism and ophthalmopathy (dated by TCRdb to the late 2010s). Library preparation used multiplex PCR. The sequencer listed for this sample is Illumina HiSeq 2000. The TCR beta CDR3 regions were amplified from the RNA transcripts. The first round of RT-PCR for the TCR CDR3 was performed with the HTBI primer set and the Qiagen OneStep RT-PCR kit. TCRdb took the public reads, trimmed them with fastp at Q25, ran MiXCR for clone calling and kept in-frame beta chains. Under each unique CDR3 protein, matching rows form one entry showing the most common genes and DNA. The sample data list hundreds of thousands of distinct CDR3 sequences, and about 19% of these were observed just once. Of the sample, over 15% falls within the top ten clones. The sequencing sample was made of blood. These receptors were obtained from a woman in her fifties or sixties with Graves' hyperthyroidism that later progressed to Graves' ophthalmopathy.

This clonotype has only a few counts. The CDR3 sequence: CAISADLSGANVLTF. CDR3 DNA sequence: TGTGCCATCAGCGCGGACCTTTCTGGGGCCAACGTCCTGACTTTC. This sequence joins TRBV10-3 and TRBJ2-6; D uncertain. CDR3 length: 15 residues. CDR1 ENHRY and CDR2 SYGVKD come from the germline V gene. V lost 6 bases and J 1 base, leaving 10 bases between the germline ends.

V and J are TRBV5-1 and TRBJ1-1; 12 positions match TRBD1. Trimming removed 3 bases from V and 3 bases from J; junction bases left unmatched: 9. The germline V gene encodes CDR1 SGHRS and CDR2 YFSETQ. The CDR3 is made up of 17 amino acids. The CDR3 reads CASSSGTGGIFYTEAFF. The CDR3 DNA reads TGCGCCAGCAGCTCAGGGACAGGGGGCATTTTTTACACTGAAGCTTTCTTT.

In this sample, this clonotype turned up many times. V gene TRBV6-2 or TRBV6-3 combines with J gene TRBJ1-5, with D uncertain. The CDR3 length is 16 residues. V was clipped by 1 base and J by 2 bases, with 12 bases between them. Germline CDR1 is MNHEY and CDR2 is SVGEGT. The CDR3 DNA follows: TGTGCCAGCAGTTACTTAACCGCGGGTGGCAATCAGCCCCAGCATTTT. It specifies CASSYLTAGGNQPQHF.

The chain is built from TRBV5-1 and TRBJ1-1, with a possible D match to TRBD1 (6 bases). The CDR3 has 14 residues. V lost 2 bases and J 5 bases, leaving 13 bases between the germline ends. Germline-derived CDR1 and CDR2 are SGHRS and YFSETQ. For the CDR3, the DNA is TGCGCCAGCAGCTTTACACAGGGTATTACTGAAGCTTTCTTT. As protein: CASSFTQGITEAFF.

On this clonotype itself: At one of its ends the junction is not consistent with the germline gene, which may arise from a read error. V and J are TRBV27 and TRBJ1-2; perhaps TRBD1 as D (5 bases). The CDR3 has 13 residues. Looked up from germline, CDR1 is MNHEY and CDR2 is SMNVEV (reference sequence). The CDR3 protein is CASGLGRLHGYTF. In DNA, the CDR3 is TGTGCCAGCGGTTTGGGGCGATTACATGGCTACACCTTC.

This clonotype has just a few counts. The chain is built from TRBV29-1 and TRBJ2-7; either TRBD1 or TRBD2 may supply D (6 bases each). The CDR3 runs 14 residues. Germline V gene lookup returns CDR1 SQVTM and CDR2 ANQGSEA. The germline V and J ends were trimmed by 4 bases and 4 bases, with 17 bases remaining between them. Here the CDR3 DNA reads TGCAGCGTTGGGGGGGCCCGAAATGGATACGAGCAGTACTTC. It translates to CSVGGARNGYEQYF.

This clonotype was recorded a few times. This sequence joins TRBV18 and TRBJ2-7; possibly TRBD1 for D (6 bases). V was pared by 3 bases and J by 6 bases, with 18 bases between. CDR1 is KGHSH, CDR2 LQKENI, per germline. The CDR3 is 15 residues long. The CDR3 DNA follows: TGTGCCAGCTCACCCCAGGGGATGGTAAACGGCGAGCAGTACTTC. This gives the protein CASSPQGMVNGEQYF.

This sequence joins TRBV5-1 and TRBJ1-2, with no clear D. V dropped 6 bases and J dropped 5 bases, with 11 bases sitting between them. The CDR3 is made up of 12 amino acids. Germline values: CDR1 SGHRS, CDR2 YFSETQ. The CDR3 protein is CASKDDSYGYTF. The CDR3 DNA is TGCGCCAGCAAAGACGACTCTTATGGCTACACCTTC. Using reference TRBV5-1 and TRBJ1-2 for the parts outside the CDR3, the full variable domain is KAGVTQTPRYLIKTRGQQVTLSCSPISGHRSVSWYQQTPGQGLQFLFEYFSETQRNKGNFPGRFSGRQFSNSRSEMNVSTLELGDSALYLCASKDDSYGYTFGSGTRLTVV.

This chain links TRBV20-1 with TRBJ2-2; 10 bases match TRBD2. CDR1 is DFQATT and CDR2 is SNEGSKA in the germline V gene (reference sequence). The CDR3 has 16 residues. Losses at the gene ends were 0 bases for V and 4 bases for J; bases not matched to a gene: 5. CDR3 sequence (DNA): TGCAGTGCTAGAGATAGCGGGGGGTTTGGCACCGGGGAGCTGTTTTTT. It is translated as CSARDSGGFGTGELFF.

The rearrangement joins TRBV5-6 to TRBJ1-1; D call uncertain. V dropped 3 bases and J dropped 1 base, with 13 bases sitting between them. The CDR3 totals 15 residues. Germline CDR1 and CDR2: SGHDT and YYEEEE. CDR3 DNA: TGTGCCAGCAGCTCCCGGTACTGGGGGAACACTGAAGCTTTCTTT. It translates to CASSSRYWGNTEAFF.

This clonotype turned up a few times. The chain carries TRBV6-1 and TRBJ1-3; the D gene is possibly TRBD1 (5 bases). CDR1 MNHNS and CDR2 SASEGT come from the germline V gene. Trimming removed 6 bases at V and 4 bases at J, with 13 bases between. The CDR3 is 14 amino acids. CDR3 residues: CASRDPGPGNTIYF. CDR3 nucleotides: TGTGCCAGCAGAGACCCGGGACCCGGAAACACCATATATTTT.

The chain uses TRBV6-5 and TRBJ1-6; 9 nucleotides line up with TRBD1. Per germline, CDR1 MNHEY and CDR2 SVGAGI. Trimming removed 0 bases from V and 10 bases from J; junction bases left unmatched: 7. CDR3 length: 16 amino acids. CDR3 amino acids: CASSYSDRGLKSPLHF. In DNA form, the CDR3 reads TGTGCCAGCAGTTACTCGGACAGGGGTTTGAAGTCACCCCTCCACTTT.

As regards this clonotype: Possible read error: a much larger clone is one base away. The chain links TRBV6-1 to TRBJ2-7, with D unresolved. V lost 6 bases, J lost 2 bases, and 2 bases lay in between. Per germline, CDR1 MNHNS and CDR2 SASEGT. This CDR3 has 10 residues. The CDR3 nucleotides read TGTGCCAGCAGGGCCTACGAGCAGTACTTC. Its translation is CASRAYEQYF.

This clonotype was recorded at least ten times. V gene TRBV3-1 combines with J gene TRBJ2-1; the D gene is possibly TRBD2 (6 bases). V was pared by 1 base and J by 8 bases, with 12 bases between. The CDR3 is 14 amino acids. Germline CDR1 and CDR2: LGHDT and YNNKEL (reference sequence). The CDR3 reads CASSQAGEADEQFF. CDR3 DNA sequence: TGTGCCAGCAGCCAAGCCGGGGAGGCGGATGAGCAGTTCTTC.

This clonotype has a handful of counts. This rearrangement joins TRBV19 to TRBJ1-5; unclear D gene. V shed 5 bases and J shed 6 bases, with 20 bases lying between them. This CDR3 comprises 16 residues. The germline gives CDR1 LNHDA, CDR2 SQIVND (reference sequence). CDR3 DNA sequence: TGTGCCAGTAGTCATGGGCAGTTTAGTTTTCGTCAGCCCCAGCATTTT. Protein product: CASSHGQFSFRQPQHF.

The V gene is TRBV6-2 or TRBV6-3, the J gene TRBJ2-2; D possibly corresponds to TRBD1 (5 bases). The ends were cut back, 7 bases at V and 2 bases at J, with 14 bases in the middle. Germline V gene sequence: CDR1 MNHEY, CDR2 SVGEGT. The CDR3 extends over 15 amino acids. In DNA, the CDR3 is TGTGCCAGCACCGAAGTAGGACACAACACCGGGGAGCTGTTTTTT. Residues: CASTEVGHNTGELFF.

In its sample, this clonotype was seen many times. In DNA form, the CDR3 reads TGCAGTGCTTGGAGGACTGAAGCTTTCTTT. Residues: CSAWRTEAFF. J is TRBJ1-1 and V is TRBV20-1, with no clear D. The germline V and J ends were trimmed by 5 bases and 5 bases, with 6 bases remaining between them. This CDR3 has 10 amino acids. From germline, CDR1 is DFQATT and CDR2 SNEGSKA (reference sequence).

This clonotype has ten or more counts. The rearrangement joins TRBV3-1 to TRBJ2-1; D unclear. The germline gives CDR1 LGHDT, CDR2 YNNKEL (reference sequence). Trimming stripped 0 bases from V and 1 base from J, with 7 bases between. This CDR3 comprises 15 residues. The CDR3 DNA follows: TGTGCCAGCAGCCAAGAAGCCGGGTCCTACAATGAGCAGTTCTTC. Its protein is CASSQEAGSYNEQFF.

The rearrangement joins TRBV7-8 to TRBJ1-6; D call uncertain. CDR3 length: 13 amino acids. Trimming took 5 bases from V and 9 from J, leaving 11 bases between them. Germline lookup yields CDR1 SGHVS and CDR2 FQNEAQ. CDR3 sequence: CASSPWGTSPLHF. The CDR3 DNA sequence: TGTGCCAGCAGCCCGTGGGGAACTTCACCCCTCCACTTT.

The chain couples TRBV27 to TRBJ2-1; TRBD2 aligns across 8 bases. This CDR3 spans 16 amino acids. The V and J ends lost 5 bases and 5 bases, in that order; junction bases with no gene match: 11. Germline loops: CDR1 MNHEY, CDR2 SMNVEV (reference sequence). DNA of the CDR3: TGTGCCAGCAGTCCGTCGGGGGGGGAGCAGCACAATGAGCAGTTCTTC. Translated, it gives CASSPSGGEQHNEQFF.

This clonotype was seen at least ten times. J is TRBJ2-1 and V is TRBV30; D may be TRBD2 (5 bases). V gave up 5 bases and J gave up 5 bases, with 22 bases separating them. The CDR3 runs to 16 residues. Looked up from germline, CDR1 is GTSNPN and CDR2 is SVGIG (reference sequence). The CDR3 reads CAWEGKRVGSHNEQFF. The CDR3 region has the DNA TGTGCCTGGGAGGGCAAAAGGGTTGGCAGCCACAATGAGCAGTTCTTC.

There are many counts of this clonotype. V gene TRBV20-1 combines with J gene TRBJ2-3; D is unresolved. V lost 3 bases and J 4 bases, leaving 14 bases between the germline ends. There are 14 residues in the CDR3. Germline values: CDR1 DFQATT, CDR2 SNEGSKA (reference sequence). CDR3 sequence reads: CSASHRVGADTQYF. The CDR3 DNA reads as TGCAGTGCTAGCCACCGGGTAGGCGCAGATACGCAGTATTTT.

This clonotype has a handful of counts. V gene TRBV12-3 or TRBV12-4 combines with J gene TRBJ1-1, with 9 bases lining up with TRBD1. The CDR3 sequence is 15 residues long. The V and J ends lost 5 bases and 2 bases, in that order; junction bases with no gene match: 6. The CDR3 region has the DNA TGTGCCAGCAGTAGGACAGGGGCTATAAACACTGAAGCTTTCTTT. Amino acids: CASSRTGAINTEAFF.

Points on this clonotype: Because the CDR3's place on the DNA is in doubt, the DNA is left out and the CDR3 is given as listed by TCRdb. V and J are TRBV7-3 and TRBJ2-2; the D call in the table, TRBD1, was not verified against the DNA. Germline V gene data show CDR1 as SGHTA and CDR2 as FQGTGA. Termini included, the CDR3 measures 15 amino acids. The CDR3: CASSGGQGRPGSCFF.

There are many counts of this clonotype. The V gene is TRBV3-1, the J gene TRBJ1-5, with no clear D. V dropped 1 base and J dropped 5 bases, with 9 bases sitting between them. Germline V CDR1 and CDR2: LGHDT, YNNKEL (reference sequence). The CDR3 extends over 14 amino acids. CDR3 nucleotides: TGTGCCAGCAGCCAAGGACGAGTGGATCAGCCCCAGCATTTT. Translated, it gives CASSQGRVDQPQHF.